This T cell receptor beta chain was identified in a study of patients and donors after allogeneic stem cell transplantation. CDR1 DFQATT and CDR2 SNEGSKA come from the germline V gene (reference sequence). The ends were cut back, 1 base at V and 5 bases at J, with 21 bases in the middle. This CDR3 is 16 amino acids long. TCRdb called the RT-PCR reads again in MiXCR, with one record for every CDR3 protein. The sample yields roughly 230,000 distinct CDR3 sequences, roughly 13% seen once. The chain is built from TRBV20-1 and TRBJ2-7; D is tentatively TRBD1 or TRBD2 (5 bases each). The sequence was collected from a human donor who was either an allogeneic HSCT recipient or a stem cell or donor lymphocyte infusion donor (not recorded which). It is not recorded whose cells these are; they may come from a transplant donor. Sequencing was carried out using blood, either unsorted or a sorted T cell fraction (not recorded which). As DNA, the CDR3 is TGCAGTGCTAGAGGATTCGGGGCAGGAAGCATCGACGAGCAGTACTTC. This translates into CSARGFGAGSIDEQYF.